The present T cell receptor (beta chain) was sequenced within a study of Ad26.COV2.S vaccination and SARS-CoV-2 variants. Study summary: Ad26.COV2.S, an intramuscular injection, was given once or twice 56 days apart. Study findings and constraints: Considerable breadth of spike-specific CD8+ and CD4+ T cell responses has reportedly been documented following vaccination. Breadth of non-spike TCRs did not differ between vaccinees and placebo recipients. While placebo recipients had lower spike-specific TCR breadth, vaccine recipients had more.

Germline V gene sequence: CDR1 WSHSY, CDR2 SAAADI. Unmatched junction bases numbered 5, after V lost 0 bases and J lost 12 bases. The CDR3 totals 13 residues. Generated by immunoSEQ multiplex PCR, the TCRdb table keeps only in-frame clones and is missing some. The sample contains 400,000 to 450,000 clones, 90% of which appear only once. Sample treatment: over 15 received Ad26.COV2.S at low or high dose, single or two shots; about 5 received placebo; per-sample allocation not given. On day 63 after the first injection, vaccine and placebo recipients gave samples. Remarks on this clone: Its antigen is not known.

The input for sequencing was peripheral blood, taken in a trial of Ad26.COV2.S vaccine versus placebo. This clonotype was obtained from a person aged 18 to 65 who received the Ad26.COV2.S COVID-19 vaccine or a placebo. The chain joins TRBV10-2 to TRBJ2-1; 7 bases align to TRBD1. In DNA form, the CDR3 reads TGCGCCAGCAGTGAGTCTCGACAGGGTAGGCAGTTCTTC. It encodes CASSESRQGRQFF.